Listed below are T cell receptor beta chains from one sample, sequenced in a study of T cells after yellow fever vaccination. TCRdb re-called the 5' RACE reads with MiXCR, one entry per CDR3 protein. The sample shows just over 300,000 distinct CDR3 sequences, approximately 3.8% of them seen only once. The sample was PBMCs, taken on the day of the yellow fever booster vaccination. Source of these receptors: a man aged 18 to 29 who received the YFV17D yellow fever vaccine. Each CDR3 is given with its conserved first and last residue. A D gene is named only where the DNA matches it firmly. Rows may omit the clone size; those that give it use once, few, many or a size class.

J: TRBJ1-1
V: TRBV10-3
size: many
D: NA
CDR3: CAISDSLEEAFF
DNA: TGTGCCATCAGCGACAGTTTAGAAGAAGCTTTCTTT

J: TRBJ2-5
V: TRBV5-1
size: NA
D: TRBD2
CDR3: CASRTSGGTETQYF
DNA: TGCGCCAGCAGGACCAGCGGGGGGACGGAGACCCAGTACTTC

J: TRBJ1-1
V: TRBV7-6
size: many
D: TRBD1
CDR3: CASSPPKAGGTEAFF
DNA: TGTGCCAGCAGCCCCCCCAAGGCAGGGGGCACTGAAGCTTTCTTT

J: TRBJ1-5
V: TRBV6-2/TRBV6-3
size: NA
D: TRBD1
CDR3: CASSLGGGWQPQHF
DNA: TGTGCCAGCAGTCTAGGGGGCGGATGGCAGCCCCAGCATTTT

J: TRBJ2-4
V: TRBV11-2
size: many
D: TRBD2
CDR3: CASRIAGGNIQYF
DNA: TGTGCCAGCAGAATAGCGGGGGGAAACATTCAGTACTTC

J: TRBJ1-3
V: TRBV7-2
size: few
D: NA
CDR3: CASSLLNWSGNTIYF
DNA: TGTGCCAGCAGCCTCTTAAATTGGTCTGGAAACACCATATATTTT

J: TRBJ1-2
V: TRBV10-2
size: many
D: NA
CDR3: CASSPQGGNGYTF
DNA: TGCGCCAGCAGTCCCCAGGGAGGGAATGGCTACACCTTC

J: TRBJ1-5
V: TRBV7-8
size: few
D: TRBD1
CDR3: CASSPRGQGDLNQPQHF
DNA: TGTGCCAGCAGCCCGCGGGGACAGGGTGACCTTAATCAGCCCCAGCATTTT

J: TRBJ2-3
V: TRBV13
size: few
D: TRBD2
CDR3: CASSQLGLVGTDTQYF
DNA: TGTGCCAGCAGCCAGCTCGGACTAGTCGGCACAGATACGCAGTATTTT

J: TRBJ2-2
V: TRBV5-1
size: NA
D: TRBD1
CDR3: CASWGQDTGELFF
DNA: TGCGCCAGCTGGGGACAGGACACCGGGGAGCTGTTTTTT

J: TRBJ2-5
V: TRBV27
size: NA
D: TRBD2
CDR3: CACSFFFPSGVNETQYF
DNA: TGTGCCTGCAGTTTCTTCTTCCCTAGCGGGGTGAATGAGACGCAGTACTTC

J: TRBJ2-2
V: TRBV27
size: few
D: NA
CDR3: CASSFVQDTGELFF
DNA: TGTGCCAGCAGTTTCGTGCAGGACACCGGGGAGCTGTTTTTT

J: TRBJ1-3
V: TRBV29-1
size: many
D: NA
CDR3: CSVKGVCSGNTIYF
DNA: TGCAGCGTGAAGGGCGTTTGCTCTGGAAACACCATATATTTT

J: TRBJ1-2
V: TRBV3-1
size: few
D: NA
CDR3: CASSFGTWAGYTF
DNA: TGTGCCAGCAGCTTTGGTACTTGGGCGGGCTACACCTTC

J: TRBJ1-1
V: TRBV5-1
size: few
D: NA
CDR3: CASSLQALNTEAFF
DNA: TGCGCCAGCAGCCTACAGGCACTGAACACTGAAGCTTTCTTT

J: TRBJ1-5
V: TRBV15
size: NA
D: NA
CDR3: CATSRGGLSNQPQHF
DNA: TGTGCCACCAGCAGAGGAGGACTCAGCAATCAGCCCCAGCATTTT

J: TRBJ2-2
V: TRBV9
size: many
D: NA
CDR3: CASSVSGAGELFF
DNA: TGTGCCAGCAGCGTATCAGGGGCCGGGGAGCTGTTTTTT

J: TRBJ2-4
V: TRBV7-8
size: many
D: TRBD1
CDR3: CASSLTHGQGENIQYF
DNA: TGTGCCAGCAGCTTAACTCATGGACAGGGGGAAAACATTCAGTACTTC

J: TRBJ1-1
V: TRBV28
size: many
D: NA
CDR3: CASSFPWAGTEAFF
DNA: TGTGCCAGCAGTTTCCCCTGGGCAGGTACTGAAGCTTTCTTT

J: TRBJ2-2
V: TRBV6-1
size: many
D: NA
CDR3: CASRSSANTGELFF
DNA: TGTGCCAGCAGGTCTAGCGCGAACACCGGGGAGCTGTTTTTT

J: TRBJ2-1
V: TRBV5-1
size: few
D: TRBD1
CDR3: CASNYPRQGSNEQFF
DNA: TGCGCCAGTAACTATCCGCGACAGGGCAGCAATGAGCAGTTCTTC

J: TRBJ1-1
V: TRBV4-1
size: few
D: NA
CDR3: CASSSVEDSTTNTEAFF
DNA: TGCGCCAGCAGCTCGGTAGAGGACAGTACTACAAACACTGAAGCTTTCTTT

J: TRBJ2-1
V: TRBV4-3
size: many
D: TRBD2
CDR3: CASSGLAGTYNEQFF
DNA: TGCGCCAGCAGCGGACTAGCGGGGACCTACAATGAGCAGTTCTTC

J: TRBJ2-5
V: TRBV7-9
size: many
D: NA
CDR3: CASSLSEHETQYF
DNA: TGTGCCAGCAGCCTGTCCGAGCACGAGACCCAGTACTTC

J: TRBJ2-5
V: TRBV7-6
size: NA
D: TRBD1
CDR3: CASSNRQGRTQYF
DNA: TGTGCCAGCAGCAATAGACAGGGGAGGACCCAGTACTTC

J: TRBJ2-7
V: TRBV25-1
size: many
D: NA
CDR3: CASSAGASYEQYF
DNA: TGTGCCAGCAGTGCGGGGGCCTCCTACGAGCAGTACTTC

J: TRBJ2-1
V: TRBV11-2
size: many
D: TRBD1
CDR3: CASSSTGGDEQFF
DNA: TGTGCCAGCAGCTCGACAGGGGGCGATGAGCAGTTCTTC

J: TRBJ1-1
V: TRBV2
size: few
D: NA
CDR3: CASSVRPTRQAEAFF
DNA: TGTGCCAGCAGTGTTCGACCCACCCGACAGGCTGAAGCTTTCTTT

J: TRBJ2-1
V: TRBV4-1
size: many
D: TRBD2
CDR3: CASSPGTSGINEQFF
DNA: TGCGCCAGCAGCCCCGGGACTAGCGGAATAAATGAGCAGTTCTTC

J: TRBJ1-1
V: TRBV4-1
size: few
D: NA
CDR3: CASSQGPPGGTEAFF
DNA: TGCGCCAGCAGCCAAGGACCACCAGGAGGCACTGAAGCTTTCTTT

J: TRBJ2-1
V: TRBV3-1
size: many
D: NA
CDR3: CASSHLSSGRGSYNEQFF
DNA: TGTGCCAGCAGCCATCTGTCCTCGGGGCGGGGATCCTACAATGAGCAGTTCTTC

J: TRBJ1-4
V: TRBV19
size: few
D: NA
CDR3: CASSTNRQTNEKLFF
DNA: TGTGCCAGTAGTACCAACAGGCAAACTAATGAAAAACTGTTTTTT

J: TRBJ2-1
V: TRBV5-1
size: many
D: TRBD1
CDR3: CASSPRGTGGHSNEQFF
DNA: TGCGCCAGCAGCCCTAGGGGGACAGGGGGCCACTCCAATGAGCAGTTCTTC

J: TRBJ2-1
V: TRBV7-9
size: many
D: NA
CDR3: CASSFQSGEQFF
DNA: TGTGCAAGCAGCTTTCAAAGTGGTGAGCAGTTCTTC

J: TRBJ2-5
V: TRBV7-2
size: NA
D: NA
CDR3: CASSPNLPGGRGTQYF
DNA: TGTGCCAGCAGCCCCAACCTTCCCGGGGGGCGAGGGACCCAGTACTTC

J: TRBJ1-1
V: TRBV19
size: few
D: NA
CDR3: CASSIDQMGISEAFF
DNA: TGTGCCAGTAGTATAGATCAGATGGGTATCAGTGAAGCTTTCTTT

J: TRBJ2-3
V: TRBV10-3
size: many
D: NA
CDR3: CAITDSAWEDTQYF
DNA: TGTGCCATCACTGACTCGGCATGGGAAGATACGCAGTATTTT

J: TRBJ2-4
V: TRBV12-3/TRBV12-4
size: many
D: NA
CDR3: CASSLIGAKNIQYF
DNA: TGTGCCAGCAGTTTGATAGGTGCCAAAAACATTCAGTACTTC

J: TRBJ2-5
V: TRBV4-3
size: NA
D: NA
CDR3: CASSLSRGSRAQETQYF
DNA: TGCGCCAGCAGCCTCTCGAGGGGTAGCAGGGCGCAAGAGACCCAGTACTTC

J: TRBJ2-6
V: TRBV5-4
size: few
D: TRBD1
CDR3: CASSLLGQRASGANVLTF
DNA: TGTGCCAGCAGCTTACTGGGACAGCGAGCCTCTGGGGCCAACGTCCTGACTTTC